These T cell receptor beta chains were read from a single sample in a study of blood T cell repertoires in COVID-19. Some clones are missing from TCRdb's copy, which holds only in-frame ones; the method was immunoSEQ multiplex PCR. The sample has some 90,000 clones; 80% to 90% are singletons. The sample taken for sequencing was peripheral blood. These receptors were collected from a man aged 50 to 59 with acute or convalescent COVID-19. CDR3s include the opening cysteine and the closing phenylalanine or tryptophan. Each record gives: J gene, D gene, V gene, clone size, CDR3 DNA, CDR3 protein. The D gene is left open where the match is weak. Size tells how often a clone was seen (once, few, many) or the class of an expanded clone, and some rows leave it out.

TRBJ1-2 | TRBD1 | TRBV11-3 | - | TGTGCCAGCAGCTTAGATTATCGGACAGGGGGCTATGGCTACACCTTC | CASSLDYRTGGYGYTF
TRBJ2-3 | TRBD1 | TRBV2 | - | TGTGCCAGCAGGGGACAGGGCGGTACGCAGTATTTT | CASRGQGGTQYF
TRBJ1-4 | TRBD1 | TRBV7-9 | - | TGTGCCAGCAGCCCAAGGGACAGTACTAATGAAAAACTGTTTTTT | CASSPRDSTNEKLFF
TRBJ1-2 | TRBD1 | TRBV4-1 | - | TGCGCCAGCAGCCAATCTCTGACAGGGGATGGCTACACCTTC | CASSQSLTGDGYTF
TRBJ2-1 | TRBD2 | TRBV5-1 | - | TGCGCCAGCAGCCTAGGTAGCGGGGTCTATGAGCAGTTCTTC | CASSLGSGVYEQFF
TRBJ2-1 | - | TRBV19 | - | TGTGCCAGTAGTATCCCGTCCTCCGGGACTTACAATGAGCAGTTCTTC | CASSIPSSGTYNEQFF
TRBJ2-3 | - | TRBV19 | - | TGTGCCAGTAGTAAGGGCAGGGATACGGCGGATACGCAGTATTTT | CASSKGRDTADTQYF
TRBJ2-1 | TRBD1 | TRBV24-1 | - | TGTGCCACCAGTGATGGGGGACAGGGAGCCGATGAGCAGTTCTTC | CATSDGGQGADEQFF
TRBJ1-2 | TRBD1 | TRBV4-2 | - | TGTGCCAGCAGCCAAGATCTGGGACAGGGCTATGGCTACACCTTC | CASSQDLGQGYGYTF
TRBJ2-7 | TRBD1 | TRBV6-5 | - | TGTGCCAGCGGAGGGACAGGGCCTTACGAGCAGTACTTC | CASGGTGPYEQYF
TRBJ1-2 | - | TRBV7-2 | - | TGTGCCAGCAGCTTAGTGGGGGCGAGTAACTATGGCTACACCTTC | CASSLVGASNYGYTF
TRBJ1-2 | TRBD1 | TRBV5-4 | - | TGTGCCAGCAGCAGGGGCGACAGGGTGGGCTATGGCTACACCTTC | CASSRGDRVGYGYTF
TRBJ2-2 | TRBD1 | TRBV10-1 | few | TGCGCCAGCTGGAGACAGGGAGAGGCCGGGGAGCTGTTTTTT | CASWRQGEAGELFF
TRBJ2-1 | TRBD2 | TRBV4-1 | - | TGCGCCAGCAGCCAAGATAGCGGGGGGCACAATGAGCAGTTCTTC | CASSQDSGGHNEQFF
TRBJ1-4 | TRBD1 | TRBV7-9 | - | TGTGCCAGCTCCGGACAGGTCACTAATGAAAAACTGTTTTTT | CASSGQVTNEKLFF
TRBJ2-1 | TRBD2 | TRBV30 | - | TGTGCCTGGAGCGCACGAACTAGCGGGGGGGACAATGAGCAGTTCTTC | CAWSARTSGGDNEQFF
TRBJ2-7 | TRBD1 | TRBV5-4 | - | TGTGCCAGCAGCCGGGACAGCGTCGAGGAGCAGTACTTC | CASSRDSVEEQYF
TRBJ2-3 | - | TRBV5-6 | - | TGTGCCAGCAAACTCGGGGGACCTAGCACAGATACGCAGTATTTT | CASKLGGPSTDTQYF
TRBJ2-5 | TRBD1 | TRBV29-1 | - | TGCAGCGTCGGGACAGGACAAGAGACCCAGTACTTC | CSVGTGQETQYF
TRBJ2-7 | TRBD2 | TRBV30 | few | TGTGCCTGGAGTTTCACTAGCGGGTACTCCTACGAGCAGTACTTC | CAWSFTSGYSYEQYF
TRBJ2-1 | TRBD1 | TRBV7-2 | - | TGTGCCAGCAGCCGGGACGGGACAGGGATGTATGAGCAGTTCTTC | CASSRDGTGMYEQFF
TRBJ1-2 | - | TRBV7-9 | - | TGTGCCAGCAGCTTAGAGACAGCCGGAAGCTATGGCTACACCTTC | CASSLETAGSYGYTF
TRBJ1-1 | TRBD1 | TRBV4-2 | - | TGTGCCAGCACCGAAGAGGGGGCAGGACTGAACACTGAAGCTTTCTTT | CASTEEGAGLNTEAFF
TRBJ1-1 | - | TRBV13 | - | TGTGCCAGCAGCATTACATCAGGGGACACTGAAGCTTTCTTT | CASSITSGDTEAFF
TRBJ2-7 | - | TRBV4-2 | - | TGTGCCAGCAGCCAAGATCGCCTAGCTGCCGAGCAGTACTTC | CASSQDRLAAEQYF
TRBJ2-3 | - | TRBV11-2 | - | TGTGCCAGCAGCCCACAGGCGCGTGGCACAGATACGCAGTATTTT | CASSPQARGTDTQYF
TRBJ1-2 | TRBD1 | TRBV10-3 | - | TGTGCCATCAGGACCGGGACAGAAGACTATGGCTACACCTTC | CAIRTGTEDYGYTF
TRBJ1-2 | - | TRBV12-3/TRBV12-4 | - | TGTGCCAGCAGTGCAGGACAGCTCTATGGCTACACCTTC | CASSAGQLYGYTF
TRBJ2-4 | - | TRBV11-2 | - | TGTGCCAGCAGGATGGGCCCTTATCATAACCCCTCCAAAAACATTCAGTACTTC | CASRMGPYHNPSKNIQYF
TRBJ1-6 | - | TRBV2 | - | TGTGCCAGCAGCGGGGACTACAGGAATGTTTCACCCCTCCACTTT | CASSGDYRNVSPLHF
TRBJ1-4 | - | TRBV6-6 | - | TGTGCCAGCAGCTCGAGGGGGTCGGATGAAAAACTGTTTTTT | CASSSRGSDEKLFF
TRBJ1-2 | TRBD1 | TRBV5-1 | once | TGCGCCAGCAGCTTAGGGACAGGGTTGGACTATGGCTACACCTTC | CASSLGTGLDYGYTF
TRBJ1-6 | - | TRBV11-2 | - | TGTGCCAGCAGCTTAGCCACAGGGATTTCGGCACCCCTCCACTTT | CASSLATGISAPLHF
TRBJ1-2 | - | TRBV6-1 | - | TGTGCCAGCAGTGAAGTTGGAGGGGCAGGGTATGGCTACACCTTC | CASSEVGGAGYGYTF
TRBJ2-1 | TRBD2 | TRBV27 | - | TGTGCCAGCAGTTTATTAGCGGGGGCCCCTAATGAGCAGTTCTTC | CASSLLAGAPNEQFF
TRBJ1-2 | - | TRBV25-1 | - | TGTGCCAGCAGTGATATCAGGGATGGGCGCTATGGCTACACCTTC | CASSDIRDGRYGYTF
TRBJ2-5 | TRBD1 | TRBV7-9 | - | TGTGCCAGCAGCTTAGAAGGCAGGGGGCAAGAGACCCAGTACTTC | CASSLEGRGQETQYF
TRBJ1-6 | - | TRBV12-3/TRBV12-4 | once | TGTGCCAGCAGCCCCAGGGGTTCACCCCTCCACTTT | CASSPRGSPLHF
TRBJ2-5 | TRBD2 | TRBV2 | - | TGTGCCAGCAGGGACCTAGCGGGGGGGCCCCAAGAGACCCAGTACTTC | CASRDLAGGPQETQYF
TRBJ1-5 | - | TRBV30 | - | TGTGCCTGGAGTGTAACCGCGGCAGGGCGCAATCAGCCCCAGCATTTT | CAWSVTAAGRNQPQHF
TRBJ2-5 | - | TRBV4-2 | - | TGTGCCAGCAGCCAAGATAGCGGACGGCCTCAAGAGACCCAGTACTTC | CASSQDSGRPQETQYF
TRBJ1-4 | TRBD1 | TRBV5-1 | - | TGCGCCAGCAGCGCTTCCGGGACAGGGGGTGAAAAACTGTTTTTT | CASSASGTGGEKLFF
TRBJ1-4 | TRBD1 | TRBV15 | - | TGTGCCACCAGCAGAACAGGGGACAGGAATGAAAAACTGTTTTTT | CATSRTGDRNEKLFF
TRBJ2-7 | TRBD2 | TRBV3-1/TRBV3-2 | once | TGTGCCAGCAGCGGGGGAGGGCGTACGCATTACGAGCAGTACTTC | CASSGGGRTHYEQYF
TRBJ1-4 | - | TRBV30 | - | TGTGCCTGGAGTCCCCGGGTCGGGGAAAAACTGTTTTTT | CAWSPRVGEKLFF
TRBJ1-2 | - | TRBV7-2 | - | TGTGCCAGCAGCTTGGGACTTTTTGAGGGCTACACCTTC | CASSLGLFEGYTF
TRBJ2-7 | - | TRBV7-9 | - | TGTGCCAGCAGCCCCACGGCAGGCCAGCAGTACTTC | CASSPTAGQQYF
TRBJ2-3 | TRBD1 | TRBV29-1 | - | TGCAGCGGCACTGTAGAAGGGGGCAGGGCAGATACGCAGTATTTT | CSGTVEGGRADTQYF
TRBJ2-5 | TRBD1 | TRBV12-5 | - | TGTGCTAGTGGCTCCGGACAGGGCTGGGAGACCCAGTACTTC | CASGSGQGWETQYF
TRBJ2-5 | TRBD2 | TRBV27 | once | TGTGCCAGCGGTTTAAAGCGGGGGCAAGAGACCCAGTACTTC | CASGLKRGQETQYF
TRBJ1-1 | TRBD1 | TRBV7-2 | - | TGTGCCAGCAGCCGGGACAGGGCGAACACTGAAGCTTTCTTT | CASSRDRANTEAFF
TRBJ1-2 | TRBD1 | TRBV9 | few | TGTGCCAGCAGCGTTGGGACAGCTACTAACTATGGCTACACCTTC | CASSVGTATNYGYTF
TRBJ2-7 | - | TRBV27 | - | TGTGCCAGCAGACGAATCGTAGGCACAGGGGAGGAGAACGAGCAGTACTTC | CASRRIVGTGEENEQYF
TRBJ1-1 | TRBD1 | TRBV6-5 | - | TGTGCCAGCAGTAAGACAGGGGCTAACACTGAAGCTTTCTTT | CASSKTGANTEAFF
TRBJ1-4 | TRBD1 | TRBV2 | - | TGTGCCAGCCTTAGGGGACAGGGTGATGAAAAACTGTTTTTT | CASLRGQGDEKLFF
TRBJ1-1 | - | TRBV4-1 | - | TGCGCCAGCAGCCTCGCGACAGGTCTGGGCACTGAAGCTTTCTTT | CASSLATGLGTEAFF
TRBJ1-1 | - | TRBV14 | - | TGTGCCAGCAGCCATCGAAGGGGTCAGACCCATATACTAAACACTGAAGCTTTCTTT | CASSHRRGQTHILNTEAFF
TRBJ2-3 | TRBD2 | TRBV6-5 | - | TGTGCCAGCAGAGATAGCGGGAGTTCTGGGACGCAGTATTTT | CASRDSGSSGTQYF
TRBJ1-2 | - | TRBV5-1 | - | TGCGCCAGCAGCTTGTTCTCCAGGGGTCTTGGCTATGGCTACACCTTC | CASSLFSRGLGYGYTF